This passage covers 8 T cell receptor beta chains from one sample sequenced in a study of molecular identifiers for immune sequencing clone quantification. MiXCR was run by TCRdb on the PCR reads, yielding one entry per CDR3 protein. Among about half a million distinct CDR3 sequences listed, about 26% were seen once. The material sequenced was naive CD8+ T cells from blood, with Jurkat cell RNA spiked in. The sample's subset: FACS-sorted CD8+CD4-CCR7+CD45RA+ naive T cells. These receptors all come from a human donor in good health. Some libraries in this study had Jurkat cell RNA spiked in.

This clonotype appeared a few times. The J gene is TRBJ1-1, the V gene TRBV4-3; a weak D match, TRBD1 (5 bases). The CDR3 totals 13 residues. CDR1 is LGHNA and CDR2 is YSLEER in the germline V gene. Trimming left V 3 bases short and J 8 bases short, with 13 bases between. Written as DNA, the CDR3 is TGCGCCAGCAGCCACCGACAGAGACTCGAAGCTTTCTTT. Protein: CASSHRQRLEAFF.

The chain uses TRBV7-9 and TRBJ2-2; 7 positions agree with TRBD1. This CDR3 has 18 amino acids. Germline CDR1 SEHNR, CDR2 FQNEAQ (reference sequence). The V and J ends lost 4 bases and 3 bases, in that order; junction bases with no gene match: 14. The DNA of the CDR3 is TGTGCCAGCAGCTACACCCTATCAGGGGGAAGGCACACCGGGGAGCTGTTTTTT. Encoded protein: CASSYTLSGGRHTGELFF.

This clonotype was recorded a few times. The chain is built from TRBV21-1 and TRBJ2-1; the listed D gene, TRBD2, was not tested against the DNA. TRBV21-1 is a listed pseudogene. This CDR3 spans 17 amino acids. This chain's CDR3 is CASSPWGLAGALGEQFF. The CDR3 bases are TGTGCCAGCAGCCCCTGGGGACTAGCGGGAGCCCTGGGGGAGCAGTTCTTC.

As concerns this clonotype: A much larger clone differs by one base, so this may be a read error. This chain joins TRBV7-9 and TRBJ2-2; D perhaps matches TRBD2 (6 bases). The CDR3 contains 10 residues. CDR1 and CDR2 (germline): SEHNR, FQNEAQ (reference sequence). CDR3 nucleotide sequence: TGTGCCAGCCGAATGGGGGGGCTGTTTTTT. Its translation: CASRMGGLFF.

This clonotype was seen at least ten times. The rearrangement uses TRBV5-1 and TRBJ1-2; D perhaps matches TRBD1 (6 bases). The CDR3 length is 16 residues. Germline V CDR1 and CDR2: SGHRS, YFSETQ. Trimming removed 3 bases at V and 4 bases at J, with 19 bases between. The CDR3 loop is CASSSSTGSGAYGYTF. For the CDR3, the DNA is TGCGCCAGCAGCTCCTCGACGGGGTCAGGGGCCTATGGCTACACCTTC.

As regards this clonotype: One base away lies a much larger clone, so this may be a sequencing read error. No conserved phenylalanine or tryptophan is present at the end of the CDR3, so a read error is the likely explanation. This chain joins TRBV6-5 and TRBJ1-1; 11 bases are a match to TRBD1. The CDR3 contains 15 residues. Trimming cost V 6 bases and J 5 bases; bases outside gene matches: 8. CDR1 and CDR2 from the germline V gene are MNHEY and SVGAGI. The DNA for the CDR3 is TGTGCCAGCAGCAGGGACAGGGGGGGATGGACTGAAGCTTTCCTT. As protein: CASSRDRGGWTEAFL.

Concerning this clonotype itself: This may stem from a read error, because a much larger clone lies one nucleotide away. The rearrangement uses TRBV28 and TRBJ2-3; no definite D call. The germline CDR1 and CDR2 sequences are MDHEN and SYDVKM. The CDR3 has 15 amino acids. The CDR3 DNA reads TGTGCCAGCGGCCACAGATTGTTCGGCACAGCTACGCAGTATTTT. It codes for CASGHRLFGTATQYF.

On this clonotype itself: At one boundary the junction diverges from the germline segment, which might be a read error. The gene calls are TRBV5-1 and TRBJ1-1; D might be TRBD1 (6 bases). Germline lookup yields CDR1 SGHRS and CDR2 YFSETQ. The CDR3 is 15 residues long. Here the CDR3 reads CASSPSPGVNTETFF. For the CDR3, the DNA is TGCGCCAGCAGCCCGAGCCCAGGGGTGAACACTGAAACTTTCTTT.